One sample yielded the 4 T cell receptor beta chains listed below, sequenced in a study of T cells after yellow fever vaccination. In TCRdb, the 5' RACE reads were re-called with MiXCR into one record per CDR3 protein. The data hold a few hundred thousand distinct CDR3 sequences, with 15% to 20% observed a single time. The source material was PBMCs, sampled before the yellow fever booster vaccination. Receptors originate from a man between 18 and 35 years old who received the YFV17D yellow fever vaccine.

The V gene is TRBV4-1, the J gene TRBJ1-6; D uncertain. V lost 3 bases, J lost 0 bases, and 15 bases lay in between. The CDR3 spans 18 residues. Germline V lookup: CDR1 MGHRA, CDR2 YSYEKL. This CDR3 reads CASSHLPGLSSYNSPLHF. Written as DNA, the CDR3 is TGCGCCAGCAGCCACCTCCCCGGCCTTAGCTCCTATAATTCACCCCTCCACTTT.

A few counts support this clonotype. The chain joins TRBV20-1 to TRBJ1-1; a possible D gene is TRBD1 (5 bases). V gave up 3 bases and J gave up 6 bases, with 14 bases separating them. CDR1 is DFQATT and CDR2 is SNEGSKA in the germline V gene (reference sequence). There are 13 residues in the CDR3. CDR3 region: CSARFGAPSEAFF. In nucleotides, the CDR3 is TGCAGTGCTAGGTTCGGGGCCCCGTCTGAAGCTTTCTTT.

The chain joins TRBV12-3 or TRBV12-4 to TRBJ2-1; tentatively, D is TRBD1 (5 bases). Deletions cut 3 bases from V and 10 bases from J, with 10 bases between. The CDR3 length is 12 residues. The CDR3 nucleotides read TGTGCCAGCAGTTTCGAACCAGGGGAGCAGTTCTTC. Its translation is CASSFEPGEQFF.

CDR3 DNA: TGTGCCAGCAGCCAAGATGTCGGCAGTCGCTACACCTTC. It encodes CASSQDVGSRYTF. The V call is TRBV3-1, the J call TRBJ1-2; the D is unclear. V was shortened by 0 bases and J by 9 bases, with 11 bases between the two germline ends. The CDR3 is 13 amino acids. CDR1 and CDR2 from the germline V gene are LGHDT and YNNKEL (reference sequence).